One TCR beta chain is described in this entry. This clonotype was recorded at least ten times. The antigen it recognizes is unknown. No much larger clonotype is one base removed from it; base qualities were not supplied. These data are taken from a study of T-cell memory formation after mild COVID-19 (dated by TCRdb to 2020 to 2022). Looking at the study overall: TCR sequence clusters from the two donors were found to be largely donor specific. In a couple of donors, T-cell clones that expanded and contracted after mild COVID-19 were followed by sequencing TCRalpha and TCRbeta repertoires longitudinally. Two young, previously healthy adult volunteers made up the cohort, one male and one female.

Overall results and qualifications from the work: The detection of some responding clones in pre-infection memory suggests that pre-existing cross-reactive memory T cells joined the SARS-CoV-2 response. Contracting CD4+ clones were located mainly in the CM and EM memory subsets, whereas CD8+ clones were found to be enriched in EMRA. Only a couple of mild cases were covered in the study, and larger cohorts including severe cases with pre-infection samples were considered necessary. Balanced CD4/CD8 phenotypes were observed for clones contracting from day 15 to 85, whereas a bias towards CD4+ was observed for a second wave of clones expanding from day 15 to 37. SARS-CoV-2 specificity of the second-wave clones peaking on day 37 was not confirmed.

CDR3 length: 12 amino acids, cysteine to phenylalanine. The only DNA kept is the CDR3, 36 bases in frame from the first base. Taken from the germline V gene, the CDR1 and CDR2 loops are SGHTA and FQGNSA. V is cut by 6 bases and J by 3 bases, and the space between the germline ends is 6 bases. TCRdb shows the sequencer as Illumina NovaSeq 6000. TCRalpha and TCRbeta cDNA libraries were built by 5'RACE with constant-segment primers, adding sample barcodes and unique molecular identifiers. RNA was extracted from every sample with Trizol reagent. Library amplification was performed in two PCR steps, and a second sample barcode and Illumina TruSeq adapters were introduced in the second step. Sequencing of the libraries was done on an Illumina NovaSeq, producing 2 x 150 bp paired-end reads. The study's own analysis went as follows. The reads were demultiplexed and collapsed into UMI-guided consensus sequences using migec v1.2.7. Using mixcr v2.1.11, UMI consensuses were aligned to TRA and TRB V and J templates and then assembled into clonotypes. A clonotype was counted as expanded or contracted only if both edgeR and NoisET called the change significant, with noise models trained on biological replicates. For edgeR calls, a false discovery rate-adjusted p below 0.01 and a log2 fold-change threshold of 1 were applied. As an exploratory analysis of dynamics, PCA with hierarchical clustering was applied to max-normalized trajectories of the 1000 most abundant clonotypes. The CD4 or CD8 phenotype of responding clones was assigned using the separately sequenced CD4+ and CD8+ repertoires. TCRdb applied fastp at Q25 and MiXCR to the public reads, then kept only in-frame beta chains. Duplicate CDR3 protein sequences are folded into a single record with the most common DNA and genes. TCRdb assigned the V and J calls; the authors' analysis was not used. This sample holds approximately 450,000 distinct CDR3 sequences; 18% were observed only once. More than 9% of the sample rests with the top ten.

PBMCs were isolated by Ficoll-Paque density gradient centrifugation. The chain is assembled from TRBV7-2 and TRBJ2-1, with the identity of the D gene unclear. This receptor was obtained from an adult woman who had mild COVID-19 (a few samples of this study predate the infection). The sample titles of this study are shuffled in the database, so cell type and time point are left out; the donor was told from shared clones. Sequencing used PBMCs or a T cell subset sorted from them (not recorded which). The CDR3 is CASRTGYNEQFF. In nucleotides, the sequence is TGTGCCAGCAGGACGGGCTACAATGAGCAGTTCTTC.